Given below is one TCR beta chain in context. Its antigen is still unknown. This same CDR3 is encoded by further DNA sequences in the sample. The data were produced by immunoSEQ multiplex PCR, yet TCRdb's version contains in-frame clones alone and is incomplete. This table has more than 550,000 clones, approximately 90% appearing once. Naive CD8 cells, CD45RO-negative and positively selected for CCR7, excluded terminally differentiated effector memory CD45RA+ cells. Healthy HIV-negative adults without recent acute infections or vaccinations served as donors. The sample comes from a study of shared clonotypes between healthy human individuals. Notes on the study in general: Across subsets, estimated richness was generally greater for naive than for memory populations.

The TCR originated in a young man in good health. Sequenced input: naive CD8+ T cells sorted from blood.

The CDR3 DNA follows: TGTGCCAGCAGTTCCAGGGGTTACGAGCAGTACTTC. Protein: CASSSRGYEQYF. This sequence joins TRBV27 and TRBJ2-7, with D possibly being TRBD1 (6 bases). Germline CDR1 and CDR2: MNHEY and SMNVEV (reference sequence). Trimming left V 4 bases short and J 4 bases short, with 8 bases between. This CDR3 contains 12 residues.